Detailed here is one T cell receptor (beta chain). Its matching antigen is unknown. These data belong to a study of identical twins. TCRdb processed the 5' RACE reads anew with MiXCR; each CDR3 protein has one entry. The table records some 1,700,000 distinct CDR3 sequences, about 32% of them present only once. This CDR3 comprises 14 residues. Germline-derived CDR1 and CDR2 are SNHLY and FYNNEI. Trimming took 4 bases from V and 0 from J, leaving 9 bases between them. Points from the study as a whole: Cross-sectional statistics underpinned the conclusions; the same donors were not followed.

This TCR was sampled from a newborn girl in good health. The sequenced sample consisted of cord blood. V usage is TRBV2 and J usage is TRBJ2-5; D perhaps matches TRBD1 (6 bases). The DNA of the CDR3 is TGTGCCAGCAGTGTCGACAGGTACCAAGAGACCCAGTACTTC. Translation gives CASSVDRYQETQYF.